The rows below give T cell receptor beta chains drawn from one sample of a study of T cell repertoires in cytomegalovirus infection. A single record per CDR3 protein comes from TCRdb applying MiXCR to the reads. Of approximately 160,000 distinct CDR3 sequences in the sample, about a sixth were seen once. Sequenced: CD8+ T cells from PBMCs. Every receptor here comes from a human donor in good health (CMV status not recorded). Some clones in this sample may be carry-over from other donors' samples. Each CDR3 is given with its conserved first and last residue. The D gene is left open where the match is weak. The size field is filled for only some rows; it gives once, few, many or a size class.

v_call	d_call	j_call	clone_size	cdr3_aa	cdr3_nt
TRBV11-2	TRBD2	TRBJ2-7	.	CASSAGTTVTLSSYEQYF	TGTGCCAGCAGCGCCGGGACTACTGTTACCCTTAGCTCCTACGAGCAGTACTTC
TRBV28	TRBD2	TRBJ2-2	.	CASSFILAGGSGELFF	TGTGCCAGCAGTTTCATACTAGCGGGAGGGTCCGGGGAGCTGTTTTTT
TRBV7-2	.	TRBJ1-2	.	CASSSHPGAGGYTF	TGTGCCAGCAGCTCGCACCCCGGGGCGGGTGGCTACACCTTC
TRBV20-1	.	TRBJ2-3	.	CSARDHGPTDTQYF	TGCAGTGCTAGAGATCACGGACCAACAGATACGCAGTATTTT
TRBV7-9	TRBD1	TRBJ1-2	few	CASSQRDRGPNGYTF	TGTGCCAGCAGCCAACGGGACAGGGGGCCGAATGGCTACACCTTC
TRBV12-3/TRBV12-4	.	TRBJ2-1	few	CASSLGGLGDEQFF	TGTGCCAGCAGTTTGGGAGGTCTTGGCGATGAGCAGTTCTTC
TRBV19	.	TRBJ2-2	.	CASRVQGWAGELFF	TGTGCCAGTAGAGTTCAGGGATGGGCCGGGGAGCTGTTTTTT
TRBV5-1	.	TRBJ1-5	few	CASSLEAGGNQPQHF	TGCGCCAGCAGCTTGGAGGCAGGGGGCAATCAGCCCCAGCATTTT
TRBV3-1	.	TRBJ2-2	few	CASSQLSADNTGELFF	TGTGCCAGCAGCCAGTTGTCAGCCGATAACACCGGGGAGCTGTTTTTT
TRBV7-6	.	TRBJ2-1	few	CASSLLTSGTGPYNEQFF	TGTGCCAGCAGCTTATTAACCTCAGGAACGGGACCCTACAATGAGCAGTTCTTC
TRBV29-1	.	TRBJ2-2	.	CSVESRIGVNTGELFF	TGCAGCGTTGAGTCCAGAATCGGGGTTAACACCGGGGAGCTGTTTTTT
TRBV7-8	.	TRBJ1-4	.	CASSLEVGSGEKLFF	TGTGCCAGCAGCTTAGAGGTGGGATCAGGAGAAAAACTGTTTTTT
TRBV7-6	.	TRBJ2-1	few	CASSLATQEQFF	TGTGCCAGCAGCTTAGCCACGCAGGAGCAGTTCTTC
TRBV7-2	TRBD1	TRBJ2-2	few	CASSSPGGGGELFF	TGTGCCAGCAGTTCCCCAGGGGGTGGGGGGGAGCTGTTTTTT